The 23 T cell receptor beta chains below all came from one sample that was sequenced in a study of regulatory T cells in long-lasting Graves disease. Noted time point: persistent/refractory GD, antithyroid drugs over 5 years with positive TRAb. Following extraction of RNA from PBMCs, that RNA was used to make the TCR library. Construction of TCR beta libraries relied on iRepertoire HTBI primers and on Arm-PCR targeting CDR3 regions. TCRdb processed the multiplex PCR reads anew with MiXCR; each CDR3 protein has one entry. The sample has about 450,000 distinct CDR3 sequences, less than 25% seen once. Sequencing was performed on peripheral blood mononuclear cells (PBMCs), taken when the disease was refractory, from a patient treated with antithyroid drugs. These receptor sequences come from a female donor with Graves disease.

On this clonotype itself: A much larger clonotype is one base distant, so this may be a read error. The chain joins TRBV28 to TRBJ2-7; D is uncertain. Per germline, CDR1 MDHEN and CDR2 SYDVKM. The CDR3 runs 12 residues. The chain's CDR3 is CASSLNEYEQHF. The CDR3 nucleotides are TGTGCCAGCAGTTTAAACGAATACGAGCAGCACTTC.

This clonotype was seen repeatedly, ten times or more. This sequence joins TRBV12-3 or TRBV12-4 and TRBJ1-2; 8 bases map to TRBD1. This CDR3 comprises 14 residues. The V and J ends lost 7 bases and 0 bases, in that order; junction bases with no gene match: 4. The CDR3 sequence is CASTRTGSNYGYTF. The CDR3 DNA sequence: TGTGCCAGCACCAGGACAGGGTCTAACTATGGCTACACCTTC.

Only a few counts were recorded for this clonotype. The genes are TRBV5-1 and TRBJ1-1; TRBD1 might be the D (6 bases). The V and J ends lost 4 bases and 1 base respectively, with 11 bases between them. This CDR3 comprises 14 residues. CDR1 and CDR2 (germline): SGHRS, YFSETQ. The CDR3 nucleotides read TGCGCCAGCAGCGCCGACAGGACGAACACTGAAGCTTTCTTT. Its translation is CASSADRTNTEAFF.

With respect to this clonotype: One end of the junction does not line up with germline, which may come from a read error. The CDR3 is CASGFRGSGETQYF. CDR3 nucleotide sequence: TGCGCCAGCGGCTTTAGGGGTTCGGGGGAGACCCAGTACTTC. The V and J genes are TRBV5-1 and TRBJ2-5; D is possibly TRBD1 or TRBD2 (5 bases each). CDR3 size: 14 residues. The germline gives CDR1 SGHRS, CDR2 YFSETQ.

Many counts were recorded for this clonotype. V gene TRBV28 combines with J gene TRBJ2-2; unclear D gene. CDR1 and CDR2 (germline): MDHEN, SYDVKM. V was trimmed by 1 base and J by 1 base, leaving 10 bases between them. CDR3 length equals 16 residues. CDR3: CASSLYGELNTGELFF. The CDR3 coding sequence is TGTGCCAGCAGTTTATATGGGGAACTGAACACCGGGGAGCTGTTTTTT.

This chain connects TRBV2 to TRBJ1-5; D is ambiguous. Germline V gives CDR1 SNHLY, CDR2 FYNNEI. V shed 7 bases and J shed 1 base, with 17 bases lying between them. The CDR3 runs 16 residues. In DNA, the CDR3 is TGTGCCAGCACCCGAAGGCTTCCTGGGAGCAATCAGCCCCAGCATTTT. It encodes CASTRRLPGSNQPQHF.

This chain connects TRBV7-9 to TRBJ2-2; 7 bases line up with TRBD1. This CDR3 has 16 amino acids. Trimming at V came to 5 bases and at J to 4 bases, leaving 10 bases not matched to a gene. Germline values: CDR1 SEHNR, CDR2 FQNEAQ (reference sequence). Here the CDR3 DNA reads TGTGCCAGCAGCCGTACGACAGGGCGTCCCACCGGGGAGCTGTTTTTT. Encoded protein: CASSRTTGRPTGELFF.

This clonotype was seen ten or more times. The V gene is TRBV27, the J gene TRBJ1-2; D is unresolved. The CDR3 is made up of 13 amino acids. Germline CDR1 MNHEY, CDR2 SMNVEV (reference sequence). The V end lost 0 bases, the J end lost 9 bases, and 11 bases lay between the germline ends. The CDR3 protein is CASSLSGGLSYTF. The CDR3 DNA reads as TGTGCCAGCAGTTTATCTGGAGGGTTAAGCTACACCTTC.

This clonotype was seen many times. V gene TRBV29-1 combines with J gene TRBJ2-4, with D possibly matching TRBD2 (6 bases). Per the germline V gene, CDR1 is SQVTM and CDR2 is ANQGSEA. CDR3 length: 14 amino acids. Trimming shortened V by 5 bases and J by 0 bases, and 11 bases separated the two germline ends. CDR3 region: CSVRSGGAKNIQYF. The CDR3, as DNA: TGCAGCGTTCGGTCCGGGGGAGCCAAAAACATTCAGTACTTC.

Ten or more counts support this clonotype. This chain links TRBV19 with TRBJ1-1, with 7 bases aligning to TRBD1. This CDR3 contains 15 residues. V was clipped by 5 bases and J by 0 bases; unmatched bases: 6. Germline CDR1 is LNHDA and CDR2 is SQIVND (reference sequence). The CDR3 here is CASSHPQGMNTEAFF. Here the CDR3 DNA reads TGTGCCAGTAGTCACCCACAGGGGATGAACACTGAAGCTTTCTTT.

V usage is TRBV7-9 and J usage is TRBJ1-2; maybe TRBD1 (5 bases). Trimming removed 6 bases from V and 0 bases from J, with 11 bases in between. This CDR3 region has 14 residues. CDR1 is SEHNR, CDR2 FQNEAQ, per germline (reference sequence). The CDR3 reads CASRPPGSNYGYTF. CDR3 nucleotides: TGTGCCAGCAGACCACCAGGGTCTAACTATGGCTACACCTTC. Based on the CDR3 plus reference TRBV7-9 and TRBJ1-2, the full variable domain is DTGVSQNPRHKITKRGQNVTFRCDPISEHNRLYWYRQTLGQGPEFLTYFQNEAQLEKSRLLSDRFSAERPKGSFSTLEIQRTEQGDSAMYLCASRPPGSNYGYTFGSGTRLTVV.

This clonotype was detected only a few times. This chain joins TRBV20-1 and TRBJ2-2, with D maybe TRBD1 (6 bases). V gave up 1 base and J gave up 0 bases, with 6 bases separating them. CDR1 is DFQATT and CDR2 is SNEGSKA in the germline V gene (reference sequence). This CDR3 contains 14 residues. CDR3 sequence: CSARGTANTGELFF. Here the CDR3 DNA reads TGCAGTGCTAGAGGGACAGCGAACACCGGGGAGCTGTTTTTT.

This chain connects TRBV3-1 to TRBJ1-1; D gene ambiguous. Per the germline V gene, CDR1 is LGHDT and CDR2 is YNNKEL (reference sequence). V dropped 5 bases and J dropped 6 bases, with 13 bases sitting between them. The length of the CDR3 is 13 residues. DNA for the CDR3: TGTGCCAGCAGCACTCCGAAGGGCGCTGAAGCTTTCTTT. Its translation is CASSTPKGAEAFF.

There are a few counts of this clonotype. The chain couples TRBV5-1 to TRBJ2-3, with a tentative D call TRBD1 (6 bases). CDR3 length: 14 residues. Germline CDR1 and CDR2: SGHRS and YFSETQ. Trimming removed 4 bases from V and 3 bases from J, with 12 bases in between. CDR3 DNA sequence: TGCGCCAGCAGCCTAAACAGGGAGACAGATACGCAGTATTTT. It translates to CASSLNRETDTQYF.

This clonotype was counted only a few times. This chain connects TRBV28 to TRBJ2-3, with 7 bases fitting TRBD1. This CDR3 region has 15 residues. J was trimmed by 1 base and V by 5 bases; bases with no gene match: 6. From germline, CDR1 is MDHEN and CDR2 SYDVKM. CDR3 nucleotides: TGTGCCAGCAGTACGACAGGGTCGGGCACAGATACGCAGTATTTT. This gives the protein CASSTTGSGTDTQYF.

The V and J genes are TRBV27 and TRBJ2-2, with D perhaps TRBD1 (6 bases). V was shortened by 11 bases and J by 2 bases, with 18 bases between the two germline ends. Germline loops: CDR1 MNHEY, CDR2 SMNVEV (reference sequence). This CDR3 comprises 15 residues. This CDR3 is CAGTETGFNTGELFF. The CDR3 region has the DNA TGTGCCGGCACAGAAACAGGGTTTAACACCGGGGAGCTGTTTTTT.

This clonotype was counted at least ten times. This chain links TRBV29-1 with TRBJ2-5; TRBD2 aligns across 10 bases. Germline trimming cut 4 bases from V and 2 bases from J; bases unmatched to any gene: 7. The length of the CDR3 is 15 residues. CDR1 SQVTM and CDR2 ANQGSEA come from the germline V gene. The CDR3 here is CSVGVLSGGQETQYF. CDR3 sequence (DNA): TGCAGCGTTGGTGTCCTTAGCGGGGGGCAAGAGACCCAGTACTTC. Together with reference TRBV29-1 and TRBJ2-5, the CDR3 gives the full variable domain: SAVISQKPSRDICQRGTSLTIQCQVDSQVTMMFWYRQQPGQSLTLIATANQGSEATYESGFVIDKFPISRPNLTFSTLTVSNMSPEDSSIYLCSVGVLSGGQETQYFGPGTRLLVL.

This clonotype was observed many times. The chain is built from TRBV10-3 and TRBJ1-2; D ambiguous. The CDR3 extends over 14 amino acids. From germline, CDR1 is ENHRY and CDR2 SYGVKD. Deletions cut 0 bases from V and 8 bases from J, with 13 bases between. The CDR3 loop reads CAISESQPSRGYTF. The CDR3 coding sequence is TGTGCCATCAGTGAGTCACAACCTTCCAGGGGCTACACCTTC.

The chain employs TRBV29-1 and TRBJ2-7; 7 bases line up with TRBD1. Unmatched junction bases numbered 4, after V lost 0 bases and J lost 2 bases. The CDR3 covers 14 residues. In germline, CDR1 is SQVTM, CDR2 ANQGSEA. CDR3 in DNA: TGCAGCGTTGAAGATCAGACAGGGCCCTACGAGCAGTACTTC. This translates into CSVEDQTGPYEQYF.

The CDR3 coding sequence is TGCAGCGTTGAACCCGGGACAACCCGAACCTACGAGCAGTACTTC. It yields the protein CSVEPGTTRTYEQYF. V usage is TRBV29-1 and J usage is TRBJ2-7; tentatively, D is TRBD1 (6 bases). CDR3 length equals 15 residues. Germline lookup yields CDR1 SQVTM and CDR2 ANQGSEA. The V end was cut by 2 bases, the J end by 2 bases, with 16 bases between.

This clonotype was recorded many times. The chain is built from TRBV12-3 or TRBV12-4 and TRBJ2-6; D possibly corresponds to TRBD1 (5 bases). The CDR3 sequence is 15 residues long. V was trimmed by 3 bases and J by 2 bases, leaving 8 bases between them. Here the CDR3 DNA reads TGTGCCAGCAGTTTTCTGGGGCCTGGGGCCAACGTCCTGACTTTC. It is translated as CASSFLGPGANVLTF.

This clonotype was recorded many times. J is TRBJ2-5 and V is TRBV20-1, with no clear D. The V and J ends lost 3 bases and 5 bases respectively, with 4 bases between them. The CDR3 is 10 amino acids. The germline V gene encodes CDR1 DFQATT and CDR2 SNEGSKA (reference sequence). The CDR3 region has the DNA TGCAGTGCTAGCGCTGAGACCCAGTACTTC. Translation gives CSASAETQYF.

This clonotype was counted at least ten times. The V call is TRBV7-2, the J call TRBJ1-5, with a tentative D call TRBD1 (6 bases). The germline V and J ends were trimmed by 3 bases and 7 bases, with 16 bases remaining between them. The length of the CDR3 is 15 residues. Germline CDR1 reads SGHTA; CDR2 reads FQGNSA. CDR3 in amino acids: CASSLGGRGDQPQHF. DNA for the CDR3: TGTGCCAGCAGCTTGGGGGGGCGCGGCGACCAGCCCCAGCATTTT.